This record looks at one TCR beta chain sequence and its context. Original processing notes: How many nucleated cells were present was estimated from reference gene primer amplification. Sequencing was performed with immunoSEQ multiplex PCR; in TCRdb, only in-frame clones are kept and a portion is missing. From that table come the V and J calls and clone size; the DNA was used to work out D and trimming. The sample lists approximately 200,000 clones; 89% were seen once. Per the germline V gene, CDR1 is LNHDA and CDR2 is SQIVND (reference sequence). This CDR3 has 18 residues. The trim removed 2 bases at V and 5 bases at J, leaving 12 bases unmatched. These data originate in a study of blood T cell repertoires in COVID-19. For the study at large: Sites across the United States, Italy and Spain contributed samples from acute and convalescent COVID-19. T cells, B-cell-depleted T cells, or PBMCs provided the cDNA or gDNA that served as material.

Grouping used clinical history reported by participants in a survey and questionnaire. Source material: PBMCs or T cells enriched from blood (not recorded which). The rearrangement links TRBV19 to TRBJ2-3, with TRBD2 identical over 11 bases. The sequence was obtained from a middle-aged woman with acute COVID-19. Here the CDR3 DNA reads TGTGCCAGTAGTATAAATAGCGGGGGGGCCTGGAACAAAGATACGCAGTATTTT. Translating gives CASSINSGGAWNKDTQYF.